One sample yielded the 14 T cell receptor beta chains listed below, sequenced in a study of spatial heterogeneity in lung cancer. TCRdb re-called the 5' RACE reads with MiXCR, one entry per CDR3 protein. The sample lists approximately 6,100 distinct CDR3 sequences, approximately 12% occurring once. Specified time point: sample taken at primary tumor resection. Whole RNA, isolated from tumor, nontumor lung or frozen PBMC, was sequenced without prior sorting. The specimen comprised normal lung tissue next to the tumor, sampled at surgery. All receptors come from a male donor with early-stage non-small cell lung cancer.

This clonotype has a handful of counts. This chain uses TRBV4-3 with TRBJ2-7; 8 positions match TRBD1. CDR1 is LGHNA, CDR2 YSLEER, per germline. After removal of 0 bases from V and 5 bases from J, the junction contained 9 bases not matched to a gene. The CDR3 spans 16 residues. CDR3 sequence reads: CASSQEDRGGIDEQYF. In DNA form, the CDR3 reads TGCGCCAGCAGCCAAGAAGACAGGGGCGGTATCGACGAGCAGTACTTC.

This clonotype is medium-sized within its sample. CDR3 sequence reads: CSARTGTSGYRGYEQYF. The CDR3 DNA reads TGCAGTGCTAGAACCGGGACTAGCGGATATAGGGGCTACGAGCAGTACTTC. This rearrangement joins TRBV20-1 to TRBJ2-7; 11 bases agree with TRBD2. This CDR3 comprises 17 residues. J was trimmed by 3 bases and V by 2 bases; bases with no gene match: 12. Germline lookup yields CDR1 DFQATT and CDR2 SNEGSKA (reference sequence).

Judged by abundance, this clonotype is medium-sized. CDR3 bases: TGTGCTAGTGGTTTGTTACCATCCACCGATACGCAGTATTTT. Translation: CASGLLPSTDTQYF. The rearrangement links TRBV12-5 to TRBJ2-3; the D is unclear. Trimming pared 2 bases from V and 6 bases from J, leaving 12 bases between. Germline CDR1 LGHNT, CDR2 FRNRAP. This CDR3 is 14 amino acids long.

This clonotype has a count of ten or more. The junction and the germline gene differ at one end; a read error may be behind it. The genes are TRBV29-1 and TRBJ2-6; D is unresolved. Germline V gene data show CDR1 as SQVTM and CDR2 as ANQGSEA. CDR3 length: 13 amino acids. This CDR3 reads CSVEGSGANVLTF. The CDR3 DNA sequence: TGCAGCGTCGAAGGTTCTGGGGCCAACGTCCTGACTTTC.

This clonotype occurred many times. The chain uses TRBV11-3 and TRBJ1-3; possibly TRBD1 for D (5 bases). The CDR3 has 15 amino acids. Trimming left V 4 bases short and J 2 bases short, with 12 bases between. Germline CDR1 is SGHNT and CDR2 is YENEEA. CDR3 loop: CASSSTGTAGNTIYF. Here the CDR3 DNA reads TGTGCCAGCAGCTCTACTGGGACGGCTGGAAACACCATATATTTT.

This clonotype has a count of ten or more. V gene TRBV5-1 combines with J gene TRBJ2-7, with D uncertain. Germline CDR1 SGHRS, CDR2 YFSETQ. The CDR3 length is 14 residues. Trimming shortened V by 4 bases and J by 0 bases, and 11 bases separated the two germline ends. In DNA, the CDR3 is TGCGCCAGCAGCCCAACTCGGAGCTCCTACGAGCAGTACTTC. It is translated as CASSPTRSSYEQYF.

This rearrangement joins TRBV5-8 to TRBJ1-5; D might be TRBD1 (5 bases). Germline values: CDR1 SGHTS, CDR2 YDEGEE. The V and J ends lost 2 bases and 0 bases respectively, with 12 bases between them. This CDR3 is 16 amino acids long. The CDR3 DNA reads as TGTGCCAGCAGCTTTGCGGGTCAGGGTAGCAATCAGCCCCAGCATTTT. It is translated as CASSFAGQGSNQPQHF.

V and J are TRBV12-3 or TRBV12-4 and TRBJ2-7; D is possibly TRBD1 (6 bases). The CDR3 consists of 14 residues. V was pared by 5 bases and J by 3 bases, with 14 bases between. CDR3 region: CASSTGTRHYEQYF. The CDR3 DNA is TGTGCCAGCAGTACGGGGACACGTCACTACGAGCAGTACTTC.

By its share, this clonotype is medium-sized. This rearrangement joins TRBV3-1 to TRBJ2-7; D not resolved. V shed 4 bases and J shed 5 bases, with 12 bases lying between them. CDR1 and CDR2 from the germline V gene are LGHDT and YNNKEL (reference sequence). The CDR3 runs 13 residues. CDR3 bases: TGTGCCAGCAGCCCGGACGACCCCGACGAGCAGTACTTC. This sequence encodes CASSPDDPDEQYF.

This clonotype is labeled medium-sized. The chain is built from TRBV2 and TRBJ2-3; D uncertain. Germline V gene lookup returns CDR1 SNHLY and CDR2 FYNNEI. CDR3 size: 14 residues. Trimming pared 5 bases from V and 0 bases from J, leaving 9 bases between. Here the CDR3 DNA reads TGTGCCAGCAGTAGCAACCCTAGCACAGATACGCAGTATTTT. It specifies CASSSNPSTDTQYF.

This clonotype came up many times. The chain combines TRBV6-5 with TRBJ1-5, with D unresolved. The germline gives CDR1 MNHEY, CDR2 SVGAGI. This CDR3 is 13 amino acids long. Trimming shortened V by 8 bases and J by 7 bases, and 15 bases separated the two germline ends. The CDR3 loop reads CASAGYLGQPQHF. DNA of the CDR3: TGTGCCAGCGCGGGGTACCTGGGGCAGCCCCAGCATTTT.

This clonotype is medium-sized within its sample. The chain employs TRBV7-9 and TRBJ1-4, with D perhaps TRBD1 (5 bases). This CDR3 contains 18 residues. Germline-derived CDR1 and CDR2 are SEHNR and FQNEAQ (reference sequence). Trimming left V 5 bases short and J 7 bases short, with 26 bases between. CDR3 protein: CASSPSLGEGLGGEKLFF. The CDR3 region has the DNA TGTGCCAGCAGCCCTTCACTCGGTGAGGGGCTAGGAGGTGAAAAACTGTTTTTT.

By sample fraction, this clonotype is medium-sized. V is TRBV7-9 and J is TRBJ1-5; 10 nucleotides match TRBD1. Germline lookup yields CDR1 SEHNR and CDR2 FQNEAQ (reference sequence). The CDR3 consists of 21 residues. Losses at the gene ends were 1 base for V and 0 bases for J; bases not matched to a gene: 15. The CDR3 DNA reads as TGTGCCAGCAGCTTAGAATATTTGGGACAGGGGAGTTCCCATAGCAATCAGCCCCAGCATTTT. Translated, it gives CASSLEYLGQGSSHSNQPQHF.

By frequency in the sample, this clonotype is large. The chain couples TRBV5-1 to TRBJ2-5; D not resolved. The V gene's germline CDR1 is SGHRS and CDR2 YFSETQ. The ends were cut back, 0 bases at V and 5 bases at J, with 14 bases in the middle. The CDR3 covers 15 residues. The CDR3 is CASSLVGGSVETQYF. DNA of the CDR3: TGCGCCAGCAGCTTGGTGGGCGGTTCTGTGGAGACCCAGTACTTC.